The source of this T cell receptor beta chain is a study of shared clonotypes between healthy human individuals. A note on this clone: The target antigen is unknown.

Per the germline V gene, CDR1 is LNHDA and CDR2 is SQIVND (reference sequence). V gave up 7 bases and J gave up 6 bases; unmatched junction bases: 8. This CDR3 has 13 amino acids. The assay was run at deep level. The protocol was immunoSEQ multiplex PCR, while the TCRdb copy is restricted to in-frame clones and leaves out a portion. The sample lists roughly 2,300,000 clones, 80% to 95% seen once, with 0.37% in the top ten. Study findings and constraints: Shared clonotypes across all four donors exceeded non-shared ones in generation probability.

Sequenced: naive CD4+ T cells from PBMCs. This sample's subset: CD45RA+ positively selected. The clonotype comes from a man aged 18 to 30 in good health. Some clones in this sample may be carry-over from other donors' samples. The J gene is TRBJ1-2, the V gene TRBV19, with 7 positions matching TRBD1. This CDR3 is CASTSTGWDGYTF. DNA for the CDR3: TGTGCCAGTACCTCGACAGGGTGGGATGGCTACACCTTC.